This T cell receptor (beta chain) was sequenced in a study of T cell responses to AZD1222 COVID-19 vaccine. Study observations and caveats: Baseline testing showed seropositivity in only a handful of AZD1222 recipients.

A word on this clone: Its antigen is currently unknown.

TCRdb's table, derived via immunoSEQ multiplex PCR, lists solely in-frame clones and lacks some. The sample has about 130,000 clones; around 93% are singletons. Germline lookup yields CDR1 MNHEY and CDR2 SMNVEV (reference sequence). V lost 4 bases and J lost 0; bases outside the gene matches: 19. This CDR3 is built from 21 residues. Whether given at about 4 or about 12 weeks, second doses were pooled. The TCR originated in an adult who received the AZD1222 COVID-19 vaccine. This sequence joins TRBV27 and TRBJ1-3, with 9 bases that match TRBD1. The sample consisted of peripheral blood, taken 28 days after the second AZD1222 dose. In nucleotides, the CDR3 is TGTGCCAGCAGTTCGAGGGCACCGGGACAGGGATTCTGGAGCTCTGGAAACACCATATATTTT. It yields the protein CASSSRAPGQGFWSSGNTIYF.